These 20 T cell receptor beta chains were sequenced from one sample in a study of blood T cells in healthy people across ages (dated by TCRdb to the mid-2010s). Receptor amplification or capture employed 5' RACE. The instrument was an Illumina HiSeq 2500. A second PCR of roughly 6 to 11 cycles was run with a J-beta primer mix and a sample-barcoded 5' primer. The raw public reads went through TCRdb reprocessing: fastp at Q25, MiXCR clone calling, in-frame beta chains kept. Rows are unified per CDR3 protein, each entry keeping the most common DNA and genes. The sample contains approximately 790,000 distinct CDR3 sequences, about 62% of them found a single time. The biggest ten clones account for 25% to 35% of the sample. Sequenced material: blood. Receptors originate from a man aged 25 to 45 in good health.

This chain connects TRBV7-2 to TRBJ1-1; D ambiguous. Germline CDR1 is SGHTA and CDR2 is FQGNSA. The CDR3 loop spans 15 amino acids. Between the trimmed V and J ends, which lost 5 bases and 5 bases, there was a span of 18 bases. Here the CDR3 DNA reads TGTGCCAGCAGCGGTTCGTTAAGGGCCCGGACTGAAGCTTTCTTT. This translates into CASSGSLRARTEAFF.

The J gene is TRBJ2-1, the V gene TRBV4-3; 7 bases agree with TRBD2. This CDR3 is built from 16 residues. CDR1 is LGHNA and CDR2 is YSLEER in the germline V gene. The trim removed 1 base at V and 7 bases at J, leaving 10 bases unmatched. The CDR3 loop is CASSQVSASGRNEQFF. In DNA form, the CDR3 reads TGCGCCAGCAGCCAAGTTTCTGCTAGCGGTAGGAATGAGCAGTTCTTC.

The CDR3 DNA reads as TGTGCCAGCAGTTACTCGGGTCTGGTTCGAGAGCAGTACTTC. Translated: CASSYSGLVREQYF. The V call is TRBV6-6, the J call TRBJ2-7; D unresolved. CDR1 is MNHNY and CDR2 is SVGAGI in the germline V gene (reference sequence). V was trimmed by 0 bases and J by 7 bases, leaving 13 bases between them. The length of the CDR3 is 14 residues.

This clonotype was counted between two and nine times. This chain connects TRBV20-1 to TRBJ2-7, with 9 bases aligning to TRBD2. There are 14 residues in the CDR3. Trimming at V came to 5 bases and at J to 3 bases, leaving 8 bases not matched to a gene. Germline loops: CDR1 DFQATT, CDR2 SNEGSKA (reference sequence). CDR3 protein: CSAGHSGGSYEQYF. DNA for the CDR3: TGCAGTGCTGGCCATAGCGGGGGAAGCTACGAGCAGTACTTC.

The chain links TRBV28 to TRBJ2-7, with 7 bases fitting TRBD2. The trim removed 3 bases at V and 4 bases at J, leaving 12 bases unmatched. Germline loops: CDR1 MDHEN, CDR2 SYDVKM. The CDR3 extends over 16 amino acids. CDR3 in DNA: TGTGCCAGCAGTTTCAATGGGGCTAGCGGAGATTACGAGCAGTACTTC. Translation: CASSFNGASGDYEQYF. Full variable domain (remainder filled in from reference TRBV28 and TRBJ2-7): DVKVTQSSRYLVKRTGEKVFLECVQDMDHENMFWYRQDPGLGLRLIYFSYDVKMKEKGDIPEGYSVSREKKERFSLILESASTNQTSMYLCASSFNGASGDYEQYFGPGTRLTVT.

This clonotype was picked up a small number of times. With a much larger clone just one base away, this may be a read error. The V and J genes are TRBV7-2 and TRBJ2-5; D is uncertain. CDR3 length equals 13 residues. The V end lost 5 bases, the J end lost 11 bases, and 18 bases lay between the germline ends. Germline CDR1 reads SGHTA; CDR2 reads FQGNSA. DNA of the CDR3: TGTGCCAGCAGCGTAGTTATCTACAATGAGCAGTACTTC. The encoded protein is CASSVVIYNEQYF.

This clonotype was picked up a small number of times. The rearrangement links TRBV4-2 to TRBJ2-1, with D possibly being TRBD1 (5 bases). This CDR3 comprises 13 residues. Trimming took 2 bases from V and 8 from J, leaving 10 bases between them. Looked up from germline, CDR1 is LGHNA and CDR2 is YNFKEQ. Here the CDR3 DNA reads TGTGCCAGCAGCCAATGGACACGAGATGAGCAGTTCTTC. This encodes CASSQWTRDEQFF.

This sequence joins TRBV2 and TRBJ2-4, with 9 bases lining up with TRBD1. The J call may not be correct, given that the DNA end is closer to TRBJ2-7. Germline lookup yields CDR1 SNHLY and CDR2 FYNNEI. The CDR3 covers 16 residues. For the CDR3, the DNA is TGTGCCAGCAGTGAATTTTTGGGACAGGGTTCCTACGAGCAGTACTTC. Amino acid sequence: CASSEFLGQGSYEQYF.

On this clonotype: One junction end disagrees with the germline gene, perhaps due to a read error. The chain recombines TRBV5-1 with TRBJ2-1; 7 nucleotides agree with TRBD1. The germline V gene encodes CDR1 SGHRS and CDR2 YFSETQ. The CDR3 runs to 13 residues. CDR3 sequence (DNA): TGCGCCAGCAGCATCTTAGGGGGCCATGAACAGTTCTTC. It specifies CASSILGGHEQFF.

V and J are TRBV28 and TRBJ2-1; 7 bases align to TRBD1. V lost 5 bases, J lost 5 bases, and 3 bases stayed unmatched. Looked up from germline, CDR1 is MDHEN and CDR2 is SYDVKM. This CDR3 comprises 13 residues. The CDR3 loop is CASSAGTDNEQFF. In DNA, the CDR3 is TGTGCCAGCAGTGCCGGGACAGACAATGAGCAGTTCTTC.

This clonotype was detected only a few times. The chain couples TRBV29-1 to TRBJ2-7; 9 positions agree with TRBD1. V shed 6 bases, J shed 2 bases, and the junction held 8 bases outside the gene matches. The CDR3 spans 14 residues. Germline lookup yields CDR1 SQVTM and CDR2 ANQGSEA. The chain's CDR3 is CSVLYWTGAYEQYF. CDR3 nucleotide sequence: TGCAGCGTCCTCTATTGGACAGGGGCCTACGAGCAGTACTTC.

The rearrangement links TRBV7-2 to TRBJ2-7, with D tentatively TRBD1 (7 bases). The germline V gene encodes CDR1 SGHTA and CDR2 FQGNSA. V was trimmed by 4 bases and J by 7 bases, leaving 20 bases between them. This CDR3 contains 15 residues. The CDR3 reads CASSSPLGQGGEQYF. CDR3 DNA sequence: TGTGCCAGCAGCTCCCCATTAGGCCAGGGGGGAGAGCAGTACTTC. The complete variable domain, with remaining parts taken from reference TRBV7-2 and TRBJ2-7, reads GAGVSQSPSNKVTEKGKDVELRCDPISGHTALYWYRQSLGQGLEFLIYFQGNSAPDKSGLPSDRFSAERTGGSVSTLTIQRTQQEDSAVYLCASSSPLGQGGEQYFGPGTRLTVT.

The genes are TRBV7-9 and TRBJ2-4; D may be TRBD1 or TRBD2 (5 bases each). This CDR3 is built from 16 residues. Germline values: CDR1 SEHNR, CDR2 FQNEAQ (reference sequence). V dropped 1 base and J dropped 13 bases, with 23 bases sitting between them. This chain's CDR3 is CASSLVTGTTTLEQYF. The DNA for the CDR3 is TGTGCCAGCAGCTTAGTGACCGGGACGACTACGCTGGAGCAGTACTTC.

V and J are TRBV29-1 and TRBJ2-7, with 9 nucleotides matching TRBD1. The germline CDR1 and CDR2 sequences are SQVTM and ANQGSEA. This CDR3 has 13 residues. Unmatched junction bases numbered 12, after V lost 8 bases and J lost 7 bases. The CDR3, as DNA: TGCAGCACCCGGGACAGGGCGCACAATGAGCAGTACTTC. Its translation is CSTRDRAHNEQYF.

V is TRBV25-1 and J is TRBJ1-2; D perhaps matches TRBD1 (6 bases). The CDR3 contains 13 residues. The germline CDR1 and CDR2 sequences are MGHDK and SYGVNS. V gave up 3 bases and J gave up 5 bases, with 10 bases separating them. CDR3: CASSDAGAYGYTF. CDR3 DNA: TGTGCCAGCAGTGATGCAGGGGCTTATGGCTACACCTTC.

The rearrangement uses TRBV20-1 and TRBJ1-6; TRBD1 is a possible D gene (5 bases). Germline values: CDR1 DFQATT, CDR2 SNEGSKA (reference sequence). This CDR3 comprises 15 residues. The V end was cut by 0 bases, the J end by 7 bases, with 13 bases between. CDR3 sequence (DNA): TGCAGTGCTAGAGATGGGGCAGTCAACAATTCACCCCTCCACTTT. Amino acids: CSARDGAVNNSPLHF.

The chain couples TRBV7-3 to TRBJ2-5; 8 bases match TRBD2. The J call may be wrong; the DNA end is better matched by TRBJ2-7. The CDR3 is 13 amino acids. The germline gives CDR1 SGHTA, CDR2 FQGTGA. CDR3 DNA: TGTGCCAGCAGCCCCTCGGGGGGGCCCGAGCAGTACTTC. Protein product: CASSPSGGPEQYF.

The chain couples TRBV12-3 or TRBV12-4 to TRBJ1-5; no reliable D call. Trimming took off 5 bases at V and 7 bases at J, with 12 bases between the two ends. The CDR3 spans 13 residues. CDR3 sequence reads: CASSPAVRQPQHF. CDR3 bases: TGTGCCAGCAGTCCGGCGGTGAGGCAGCCCCAGCATTTT.

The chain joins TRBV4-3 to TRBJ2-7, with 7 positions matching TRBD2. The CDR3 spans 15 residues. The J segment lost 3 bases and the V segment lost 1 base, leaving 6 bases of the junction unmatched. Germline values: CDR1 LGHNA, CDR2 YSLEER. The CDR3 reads CASSQVGGGFYEQYF. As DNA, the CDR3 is TGCGCCAGCAGCCAAGTAGGCGGGGGATTCTACGAGCAGTACTTC.

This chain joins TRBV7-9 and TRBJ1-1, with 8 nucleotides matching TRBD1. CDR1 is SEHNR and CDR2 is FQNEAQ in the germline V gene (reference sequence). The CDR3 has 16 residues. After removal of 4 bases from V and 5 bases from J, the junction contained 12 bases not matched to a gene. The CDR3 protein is CASSSDRAGGGTEAFF. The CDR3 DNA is TGTGCCAGCAGCTCGGACAGGGCGGGAGGAGGGACTGAAGCTTTCTTT.